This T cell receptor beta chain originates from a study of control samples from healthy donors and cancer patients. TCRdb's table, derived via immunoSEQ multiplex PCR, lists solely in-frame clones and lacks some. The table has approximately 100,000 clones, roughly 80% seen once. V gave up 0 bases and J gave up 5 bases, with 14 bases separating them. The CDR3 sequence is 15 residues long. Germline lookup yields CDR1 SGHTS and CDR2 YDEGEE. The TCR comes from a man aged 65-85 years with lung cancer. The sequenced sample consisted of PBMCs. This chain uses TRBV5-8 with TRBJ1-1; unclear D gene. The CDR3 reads CASSLGTRGRTEAFF. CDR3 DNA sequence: TGTGCCAGCAGCTTGGGGACGCGGGGTCGAACTGAAGCTTTCTTT.